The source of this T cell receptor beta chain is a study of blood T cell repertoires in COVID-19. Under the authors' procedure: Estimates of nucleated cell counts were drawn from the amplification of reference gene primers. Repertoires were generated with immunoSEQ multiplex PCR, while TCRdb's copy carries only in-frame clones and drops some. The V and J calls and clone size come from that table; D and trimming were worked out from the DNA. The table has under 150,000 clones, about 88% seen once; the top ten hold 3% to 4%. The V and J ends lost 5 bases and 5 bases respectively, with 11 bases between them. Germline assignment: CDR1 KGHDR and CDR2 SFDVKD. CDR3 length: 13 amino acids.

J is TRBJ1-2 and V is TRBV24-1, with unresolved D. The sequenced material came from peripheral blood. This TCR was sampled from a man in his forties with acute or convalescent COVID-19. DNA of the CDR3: TGTGCCACCAGTGGAGGCCGAGGATATGGCTACACCTTC. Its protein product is CATSGGRGYGYTF.